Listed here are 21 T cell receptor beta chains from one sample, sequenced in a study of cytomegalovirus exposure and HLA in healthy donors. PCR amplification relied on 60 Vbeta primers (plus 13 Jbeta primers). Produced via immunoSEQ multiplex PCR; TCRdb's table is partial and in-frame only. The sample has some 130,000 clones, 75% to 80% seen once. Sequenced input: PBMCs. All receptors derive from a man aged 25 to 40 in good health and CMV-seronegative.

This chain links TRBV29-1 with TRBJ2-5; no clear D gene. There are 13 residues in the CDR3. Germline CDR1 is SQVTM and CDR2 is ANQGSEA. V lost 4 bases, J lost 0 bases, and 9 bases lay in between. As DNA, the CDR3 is TGCAGCGTTGTATCGAGAGACCAAGAGACCCAGTACTTC. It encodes CSVVSRDQETQYF.

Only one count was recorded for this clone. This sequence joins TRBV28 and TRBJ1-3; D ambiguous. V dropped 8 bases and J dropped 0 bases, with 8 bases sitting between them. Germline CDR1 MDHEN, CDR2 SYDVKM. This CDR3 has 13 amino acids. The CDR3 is CASQVSSGNTIYF. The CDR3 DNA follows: TGTGCCAGCCAGGTTAGCTCTGGAAACACCATATATTTT.

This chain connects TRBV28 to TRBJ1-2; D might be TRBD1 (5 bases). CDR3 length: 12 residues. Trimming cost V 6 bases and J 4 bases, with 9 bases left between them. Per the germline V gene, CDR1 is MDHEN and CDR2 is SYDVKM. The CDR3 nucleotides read TGTGCCAGCAGGAGGCAGGGCTATGGCTACACCTTC. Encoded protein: CASRRQGYGYTF.

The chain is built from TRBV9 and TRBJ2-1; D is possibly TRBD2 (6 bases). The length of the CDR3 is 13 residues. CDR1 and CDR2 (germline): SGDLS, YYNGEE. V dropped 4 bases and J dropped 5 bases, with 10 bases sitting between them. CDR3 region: CASSPGLHNEQFF. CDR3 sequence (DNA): TGTGCCAGCAGCCCGGGACTGCACAATGAGCAGTTCTTC.

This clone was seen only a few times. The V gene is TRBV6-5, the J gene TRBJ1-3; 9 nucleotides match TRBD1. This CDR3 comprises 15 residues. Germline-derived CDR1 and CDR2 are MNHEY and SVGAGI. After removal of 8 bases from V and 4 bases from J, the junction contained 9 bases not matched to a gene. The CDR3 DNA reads TGTGCCAGCGCCCTACAGGGGGCGATAGGAAACACCATATATTTT. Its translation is CASALQGAIGNTIYF.

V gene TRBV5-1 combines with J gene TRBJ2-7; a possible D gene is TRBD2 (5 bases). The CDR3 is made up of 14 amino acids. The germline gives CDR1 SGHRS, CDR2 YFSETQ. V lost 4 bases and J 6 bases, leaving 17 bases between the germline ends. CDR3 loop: CASSTDGLAGEQYF. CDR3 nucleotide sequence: TGCGCCAGCAGCACGGATGGGCTAGCTGGCGAGCAGTACTTC.

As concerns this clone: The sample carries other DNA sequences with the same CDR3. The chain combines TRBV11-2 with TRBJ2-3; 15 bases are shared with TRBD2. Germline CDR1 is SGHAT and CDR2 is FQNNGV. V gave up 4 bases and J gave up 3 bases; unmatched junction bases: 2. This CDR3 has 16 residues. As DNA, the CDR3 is TGTGCCAGCAGCTCCGGACTAGCGGGAGGGACAGATACGCAGTATTTT. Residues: CASSSGLAGGTDTQYF.

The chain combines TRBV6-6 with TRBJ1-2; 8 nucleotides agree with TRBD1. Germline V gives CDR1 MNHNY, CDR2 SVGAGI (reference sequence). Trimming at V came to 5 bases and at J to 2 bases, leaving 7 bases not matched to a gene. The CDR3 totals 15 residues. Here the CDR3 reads CASSNQGQGNYGYTF. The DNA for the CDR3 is TGTGCCAGCAGTAACCAAGGACAGGGAAACTATGGCTACACCTTC.

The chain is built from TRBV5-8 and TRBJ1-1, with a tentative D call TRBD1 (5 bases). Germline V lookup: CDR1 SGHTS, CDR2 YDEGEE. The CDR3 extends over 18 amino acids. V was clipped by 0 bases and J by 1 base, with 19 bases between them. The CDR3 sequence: CASSLAMAAIGGNTEAFF. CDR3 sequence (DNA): TGTGCCAGCAGCTTGGCCATGGCAGCTATCGGGGGGAACACTGAAGCTTTCTTT.

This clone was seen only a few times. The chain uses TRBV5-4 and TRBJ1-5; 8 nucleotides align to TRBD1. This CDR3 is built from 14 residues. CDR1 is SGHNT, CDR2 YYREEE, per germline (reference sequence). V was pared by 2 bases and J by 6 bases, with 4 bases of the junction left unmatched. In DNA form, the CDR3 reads TGTGCCAGCAGCTTACAGGGGGTGGGTCAGCCCCAGCATTTT. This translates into CASSLQGVGQPQHF.

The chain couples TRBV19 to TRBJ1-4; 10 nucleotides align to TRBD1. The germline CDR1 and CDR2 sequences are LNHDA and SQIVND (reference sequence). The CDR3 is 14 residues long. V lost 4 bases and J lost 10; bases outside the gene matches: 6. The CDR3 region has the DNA TGTGCCAGTAGTACGACAGGGGGCGGGAGAAAACTGTTTTTT. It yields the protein CASSTTGGGRKLFF. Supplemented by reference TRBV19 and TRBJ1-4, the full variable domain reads DGGITQSPKYLFRKEGQNVTLSCEQNLNHDAMYWYRQDPGQGLRLIYYSQIVNDFQKGDIAEGYSVSREKKESFPLTVTSAQKNPTAFYLCASSTTGGGRKLFFGSGTQLSVL.

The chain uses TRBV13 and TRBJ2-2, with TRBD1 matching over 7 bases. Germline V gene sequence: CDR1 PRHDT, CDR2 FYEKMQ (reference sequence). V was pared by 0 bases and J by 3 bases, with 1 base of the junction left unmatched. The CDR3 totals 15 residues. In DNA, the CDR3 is TGTGCCAGCAGCTTAGGGACAGGGTACACCGGGGAGCTGTTTTTT. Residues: CASSLGTGYTGELFF. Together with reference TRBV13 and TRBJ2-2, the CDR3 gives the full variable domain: AAGVIQSPRHLIKEKRETATLKCYPIPRHDTVYWYQQGPGQDPQFLISFYEKMQSDKGSIPDRFSAQQFSDYHSELNMSSLELGDSALYFCASSLGTGYTGELFFGEGSRLTVL.

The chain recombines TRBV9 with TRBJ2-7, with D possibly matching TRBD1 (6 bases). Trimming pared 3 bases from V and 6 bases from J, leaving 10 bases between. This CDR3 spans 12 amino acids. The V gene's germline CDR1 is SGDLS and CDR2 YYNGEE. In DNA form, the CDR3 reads TGTGCCAGCAGCGCCGGGACAACCGAGCAGTACTTC. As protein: CASSAGTTEQYF.

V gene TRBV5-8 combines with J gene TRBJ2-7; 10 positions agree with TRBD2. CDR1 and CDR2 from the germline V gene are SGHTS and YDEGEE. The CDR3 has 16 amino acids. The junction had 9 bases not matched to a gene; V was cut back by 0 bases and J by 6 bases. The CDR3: CASSLGTLAGVGEQYF. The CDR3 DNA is TGTGCCAGCAGCTTGGGGACTCTAGCGGGAGTTGGCGAGCAGTACTTC. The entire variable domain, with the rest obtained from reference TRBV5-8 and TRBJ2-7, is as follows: EAGVTQSPTHLIKTRGQQATLRCSPISGHTSVYWYQQALGLGLQFLLWYDEGEERNRGNFPPRFSGRQFPNYSSELNVNALELEDSALYLCASSLGTLAGVGEQYFGPGTRLTVT.

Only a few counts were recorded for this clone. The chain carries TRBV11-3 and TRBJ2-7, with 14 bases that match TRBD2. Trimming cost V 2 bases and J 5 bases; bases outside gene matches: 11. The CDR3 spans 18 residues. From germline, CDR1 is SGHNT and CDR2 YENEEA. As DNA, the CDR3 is TGTGCCAGCAGCTTAACCCTAGGACTAGCGGGAGGTTCGAACGAGCAGTACTTC. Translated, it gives CASSLTLGLAGGSNEQYF.

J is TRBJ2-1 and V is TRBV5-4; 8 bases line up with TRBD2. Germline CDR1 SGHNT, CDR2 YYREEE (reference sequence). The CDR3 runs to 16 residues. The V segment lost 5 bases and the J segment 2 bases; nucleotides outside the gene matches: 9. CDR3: CASSPGRVGPYNEQFF. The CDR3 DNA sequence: TGTGCCAGCAGTCCCGGGAGGGTGGGGCCCTACAATGAGCAGTTCTTC.

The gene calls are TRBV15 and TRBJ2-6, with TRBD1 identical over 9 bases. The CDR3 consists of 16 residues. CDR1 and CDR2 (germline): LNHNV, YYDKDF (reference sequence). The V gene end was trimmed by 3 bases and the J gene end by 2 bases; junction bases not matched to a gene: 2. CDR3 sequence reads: CATSRNRGPGANVLTF. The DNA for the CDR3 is TGTGCCACCAGCAGGAACAGGGGGCCTGGGGCCAACGTCCTGACTTTC.

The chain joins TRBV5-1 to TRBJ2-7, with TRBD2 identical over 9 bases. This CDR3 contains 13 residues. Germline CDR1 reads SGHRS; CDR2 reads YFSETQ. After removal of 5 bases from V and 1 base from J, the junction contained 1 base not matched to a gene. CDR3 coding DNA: TGCGCCAGCAGAACTAGCGGGTCCTACGAGCAGTACTTC. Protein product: CASRTSGSYEQYF.

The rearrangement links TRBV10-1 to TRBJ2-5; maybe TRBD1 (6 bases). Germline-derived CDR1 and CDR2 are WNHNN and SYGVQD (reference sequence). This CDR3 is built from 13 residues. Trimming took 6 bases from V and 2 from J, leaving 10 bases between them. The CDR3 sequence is CASSRDTQETQYF. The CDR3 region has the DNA TGCGCCAGCAGCCGGGACACTCAAGAGACCCAGTACTTC.

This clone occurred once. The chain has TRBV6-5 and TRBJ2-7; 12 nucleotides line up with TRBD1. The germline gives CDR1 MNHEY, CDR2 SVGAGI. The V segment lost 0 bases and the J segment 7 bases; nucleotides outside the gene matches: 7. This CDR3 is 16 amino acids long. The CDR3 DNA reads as TGTGCCAGCAGTTACTCGTGGGGACAGGGGGCGAAGGAGCAGTACTTC. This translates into CASSYSWGQGAKEQYF.

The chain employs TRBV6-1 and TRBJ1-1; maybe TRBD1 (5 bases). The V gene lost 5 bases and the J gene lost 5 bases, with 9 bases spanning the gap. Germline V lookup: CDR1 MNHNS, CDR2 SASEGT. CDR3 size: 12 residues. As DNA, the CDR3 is TGTGCCAGCAGTCGGGAGGGGACTGAAGCTTTCTTT. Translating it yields CASSREGTEAFF.